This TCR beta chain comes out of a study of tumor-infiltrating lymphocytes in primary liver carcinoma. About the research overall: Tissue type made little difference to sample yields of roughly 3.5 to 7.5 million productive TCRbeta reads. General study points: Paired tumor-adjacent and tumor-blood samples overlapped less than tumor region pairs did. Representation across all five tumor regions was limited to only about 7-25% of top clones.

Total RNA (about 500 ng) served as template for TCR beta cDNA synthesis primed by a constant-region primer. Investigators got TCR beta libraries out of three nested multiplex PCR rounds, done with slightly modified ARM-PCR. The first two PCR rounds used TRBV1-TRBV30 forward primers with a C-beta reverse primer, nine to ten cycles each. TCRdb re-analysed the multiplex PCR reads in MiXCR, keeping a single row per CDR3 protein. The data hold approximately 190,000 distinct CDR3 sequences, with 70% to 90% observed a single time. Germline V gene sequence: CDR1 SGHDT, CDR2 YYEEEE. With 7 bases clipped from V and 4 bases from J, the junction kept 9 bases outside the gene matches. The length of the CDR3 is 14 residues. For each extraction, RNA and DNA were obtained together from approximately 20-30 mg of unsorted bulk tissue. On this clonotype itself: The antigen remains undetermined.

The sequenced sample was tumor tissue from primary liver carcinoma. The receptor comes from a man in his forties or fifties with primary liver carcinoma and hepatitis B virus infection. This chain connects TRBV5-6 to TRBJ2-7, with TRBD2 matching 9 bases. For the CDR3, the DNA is TGTGCCAGCGGCTCCCCGGGACTAGCATACGAGCAGTACTTC. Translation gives CASGSPGLAYEQYF.